The next 16 T cell receptor beta chains were all read from a single sample in a study of cytomegalovirus exposure and HLA in healthy donors. PCR amplification relied on 60 Vbeta primers (plus 13 Jbeta primers). Repertoires were generated with immunoSEQ multiplex PCR, while TCRdb's copy carries only in-frame clones and drops some. This table has about 120,000 clones, around three quarters appearing once. The sequencing sample was made of PBMCs. Receptors originate from a female donor in good health and CMV-seronegative.

V is TRBV6-4 and J is TRBJ1-5, with 8 bases fitting TRBD1. The junction had 19 bases not matched to a gene; V was cut back by 2 bases and J by 4 bases. The CDR3 runs to 20 residues. Germline V gene sequence: CDR1 MRHNA, CDR2 SNTAGT. The chain's CDR3 is CASSDKTTRQGQGSNQPQHF. For the CDR3, the DNA is TGTGCCAGCAGTGACAAAACCACTAGGCAAGGACAGGGCAGTAATCAGCCCCAGCATTTT.

J is TRBJ2-1 and V is TRBV7-9; 16 bases are shared with TRBD2. V shed 6 bases and J 6 bases; nucleotides not matched to a gene: 11. CDR3 length: 18 residues. In germline, CDR1 is SEHNR, CDR2 FQNEAQ (reference sequence). CDR3 protein: CASSFVPGLAGGGNEQFF. CDR3 sequence (DNA): TGTGCCAGCAGTTTCGTCCCGGGACTAGCGGGAGGGGGCAATGAGCAGTTCTTC.

The chain carries TRBV15 and TRBJ1-1; possibly TRBD1 for D (5 bases). CDR1 is LNHNV and CDR2 is YYDKDF in the germline V gene (reference sequence). The CDR3 runs to 15 residues. Trimming took off 0 bases at V and 4 bases at J, with 12 bases between the two ends. The CDR3 loop is CATSREAGIGTEAFF. CDR3 DNA sequence: TGTGCCACCAGCAGAGAAGCAGGGATTGGCACTGAAGCTTTCTTT. Drawing the rest from reference TRBV15 and TRBJ1-1, the complete variable domain is DAMVIQNPRYQVTQFGKPVTLSCSQTLNHNVMYWYQQKSSQAPKLLFHYYDKDFNNEADTPDNFQSRRPNTSFCFLDIRSPGLGDTAMYLCATSREAGIGTEAFFGQGTRLTVV.

This chain joins TRBV6-6 and TRBJ2-7; 7 positions match TRBD1. This CDR3 region has 15 residues. Germline CDR1 is MNHNY and CDR2 is SVGAGI (reference sequence). The CDR3 nucleotides are TGTGCGATCAGAAAAGGGGGCGCCGGCCTCTACGAGCAGTACTTC. Translated: CAIRKGGAGLYEQYF.

This clone was picked up one time. The chain recombines TRBV18 with TRBJ2-1; perhaps TRBD2 as D (5 bases). The CDR3 spans 11 residues. The V gene's germline CDR1 is KGHSH and CDR2 LQKENI. The V end was cut by 8 bases, the J end by 5 bases, with 7 bases between. The CDR3 loop is CASTGNNEQFF. CDR3 nucleotide sequence: TGTGCCAGCACCGGGAACAATGAGCAGTTCTTC. Variable domain in full (rest from reference TRBV18 and TRBJ2-1): NAGVMQNPRHLVRRRGQEARLRCSPMKGHSHVYWYRQLPEEGLKFMVYLQKENIIDESGMPKERFSAEFPKEGPSILRIQQVVRGDSAAYFCASTGNNEQFFGPGTRLTVL.

This sequence joins TRBV27 and TRBJ1-1, with no clear D. CDR1 and CDR2 from the germline V gene are MNHEY and SMNVEV (reference sequence). Trimming stripped 6 bases from V and 0 bases from J, with 8 bases between. This CDR3 comprises 13 residues. CDR3 in amino acids: CASSLEVNTEAFF. In DNA, the CDR3 is TGTGCCAGCAGCCTTGAGGTGAACACTGAAGCTTTCTTT.

V usage is TRBV19 and J usage is TRBJ2-7; TRBD1 matches at 10 bases. Germline loops: CDR1 LNHDA, CDR2 SQIVND (reference sequence). The V segment lost 5 bases and the J segment 4 bases; nucleotides outside the gene matches: 5. The CDR3 contains 14 residues. The CDR3 DNA reads as TGTGCCAGTAGTCGGGACAGGGGAGGTTACGAGCAGTACTTC. Protein product: CASSRDRGGYEQYF.

This chain links TRBV19 with TRBJ2-3; the match to TRBD2 covers 10 bases. There are 17 residues in the CDR3. The V and J ends lost 1 base and 1 base, in that order; junction bases with no gene match: 5. The germline V gene has CDR1 LNHDA and CDR2 SQIVND (reference sequence). CDR3 protein: CASSIALAGVGTDTQYF. DNA for the CDR3: TGTGCCAGTAGTATAGCTCTAGCGGGAGTCGGCACAGATACGCAGTATTTT.

The CDR3 bases are TGTGCCAGCAGCTTCCGCGGGGGGTCCCGGGGAGGTGAAAAACTGTTTTTT. Amino acids: CASSFRGGSRGGEKLFF. The genes are TRBV5-8 and TRBJ1-4, with a possible D match to TRBD1 (5 bases). Trimming left V 2 bases short and J 7 bases short, with 21 bases between. This CDR3 has 17 amino acids. CDR1 is SGHTS, CDR2 YDEGEE, per germline. Drawing the rest from reference TRBV5-8 and TRBJ1-4, the complete variable domain is EAGVTQSPTHLIKTRGQQATLRCSPISGHTSVYWYQQALGLGLQFLLWYDEGEERNRGNFPPRFSGRQFPNYSSELNVNALELEDSALYLCASSFRGGSRGGEKLFFGSGTQLSVL.

The chain couples TRBV7-3 to TRBJ2-3; TRBD2 matches 10 bases. The germline V gene encodes CDR1 SGHTA and CDR2 FQGTGA. The J segment lost 6 bases and the V segment lost 5 bases, leaving 20 bases of the junction unmatched. The CDR3 spans 19 residues. CDR3: CASSGQGASGGGEADTQYF. The CDR3 region has the DNA TGTGCCAGCAGCGGGCAAGGAGCTAGCGGGGGCGGGGAGGCGGATACGCAGTATTTT.

The CDR3 loop is CASSPVALSYEQYF. CDR3 nucleotide sequence: TGTGCCAGCAGCCCCGTAGCCCTCTCCTACGAGCAGTACTTC. The rearrangement links TRBV7-9 to TRBJ2-7; D is unresolved. This CDR3 has 14 amino acids. V was cut by 5 bases and J by 0 bases, with 11 bases left in between. Germline V gene data show CDR1 as SEHNR and CDR2 as FQNEAQ (reference sequence).

The V and J genes are TRBV29-1 and TRBJ2-5; TRBD1 aligns across 7 bases. The CDR3 has 13 residues. Per germline, CDR1 SQVTM and CDR2 ANQGSEA. J lost 4 bases, V lost 6 bases, and 8 bases had no gene match. CDR3 sequence: CSVRTGLRETQYF. CDR3 bases: TGCAGCGTCCGGACAGGATTAAGAGAGACCCAGTACTTC.

This chain joins TRBV4-1 and TRBJ1-2; TRBD1 is a possible D gene (6 bases). Trimming stripped 3 bases from V and 5 bases from J, with 16 bases between. This CDR3 has 15 residues. CDR1 is MGHRA and CDR2 is YSYEKL in the germline V gene. In DNA, the CDR3 is TGCGCCAGCAGCCAGGGGGCAGGGGAAAGGTATGGCTACACCTTC. This translates into CASSQGAGERYGYTF.

This clone was observed a single time. The chain joins TRBV7-8 to TRBJ1-4; 12 bases are a match to TRBD1. The V and J ends lost 2 bases and 13 bases, in that order; junction bases with no gene match: 14. Looked up from germline, CDR1 is SGHVS and CDR2 is FQNEAQ. This CDR3 comprises 17 residues. For the CDR3, the DNA is TGTGCCAGCAGCTTAATTGCCGGGACAGGGGGCCGGGTGCGACTGTTTTTT. Residues: CASSLIAGTGGRVRLFF.

This chain links TRBV11-3 with TRBJ1-1; no reliable D call. Trimming removed 4 bases at V and 3 bases at J, with 12 bases between. CDR1 and CDR2 from the germline V gene are SGHNT and YENEEA. This CDR3 spans 14 amino acids. The CDR3 sequence: CASSSSHGYTEAFF. In DNA, the CDR3 is TGTGCCAGCAGCTCCTCCCACGGTTACACTGAAGCTTTCTTT.

The chain is built from TRBV19 and TRBJ1-5, with a tentative D call TRBD1 (6 bases). V gave up 6 bases and J gave up 3 bases, with 9 bases separating them. There are 13 residues in the CDR3. Germline-derived CDR1 and CDR2 are LNHDA and SQIVND (reference sequence). The CDR3 sequence: CASRHRDNQPQHF. Written as DNA, the CDR3 is TGTGCCAGTAGGCACAGGGACAATCAGCCCCAGCATTTT. Full variable domain (outside the CDR3, taken from reference TRBV19 and TRBJ1-5): DGGITQSPKYLFRKEGQNVTLSCEQNLNHDAMYWYRQDPGQGLRLIYYSQIVNDFQKGDIAEGYSVSREKKESFPLTVTSAQKNPTAFYLCASRHRDNQPQHFGDGTRLSIL.